This TCR beta chain was sequenced in a study of blood T cell repertoires in COVID-19. Many counts were recorded for this clone. Here immunoSEQ multiplex PCR was the method, and the copy in TCRdb shows in-frame clones only, minus some. Here the sample spans a few hundred thousand clones, roughly 87% being singletons. The clonotype was recovered from a young woman who had recovered from COVID-19. Sequencing used PBMCs or T cells enriched from blood (not recorded which).

CDR3 loop: CASSEGRVTYEQYF. The DNA of the CDR3 is TGTGCCAGCTCCGAGGGTAGGGTCACCTACGAGCAGTACTTC. The chain joins TRBV2 to TRBJ2-7, with D tentatively TRBD2 (5 bases). This CDR3 region has 14 residues. The V gene's germline CDR1 is SNHLY and CDR2 FYNNEI. Trimming shortened V by 8 bases and J by 2 bases, and 16 bases separated the two germline ends.